Listed here are 9 T cell receptor beta chains from one sample, sequenced in a study of shared clonotypes between healthy human individuals. The method was immunoSEQ multiplex PCR; TCRdb's version includes in-frame clones alone and lacks a portion of them. This sample carries about 110,000 clones, around 68% of them seen once, and the ten largest clones take 24%. Sequenced: memory CD8+ T cells sorted from blood. Subset described: CD45RO+ cells pooled with CCR7-negative TemRA cells. These TCRs come from a woman aged 25 to 45 in good health.

As concerns this clone: Its ends do not fully match the called genes, so a read error is possible. V usage is TRBV6-6 and J usage is TRBJ2-7; perhaps TRBD2 as D (6 bases). This CDR3 contains 16 residues. Germline V gene data show CDR1 as MNHNY and CDR2 as SVGAGI (reference sequence). Here the CDR3 reads CAISAGLKTSSYEQYF. CDR3 in DNA: TGTGCCATCAGTGCGGGACTCAAAACCAGCTCCTACGAGCAGTACTTC.

The chain employs TRBV28 and TRBJ2-5, with unresolved D. CDR1 MDHEN and CDR2 SYDVKM come from the germline V gene. Trimming stripped 3 bases from V and 3 bases from J, with 8 bases between. CDR3 length equals 13 residues. DNA for the CDR3: TGTGCCAGCAGTTTGTATCGGGAAGAGACCCAGTACTTC. It codes for CASSLYREETQYF.

The chain employs TRBV7-9 and TRBJ2-7; a possible D gene is TRBD1 (6 bases). CDR3 length: 15 residues. Trimming cost V 2 bases and J 3 bases, with 14 bases left between them. Germline lookup yields CDR1 SEHNR and CDR2 FQNEAQ (reference sequence). The CDR3 DNA reads as TGTGCCAGCAGCTTAATCTCAGGGGACGACTACGAGCAGTACTTC. Its translation is CASSLISGDDYEQYF.

The CDR3 sequence is CATSRDRQAYEQYF. The CDR3 nucleotides are TGTGCCACCAGCAGGGACAGACAAGCCTACGAGCAGTACTTC. The chain joins TRBV15 to TRBJ2-5; tentatively, D is TRBD1 (6 bases). The end of the DNA aligns better with TRBJ2-7, so the J call may be wrong. CDR3 length: 14 residues. Per germline, CDR1 LNHNV and CDR2 YYDKDF (reference sequence).

V usage is TRBV5-1 and J usage is TRBJ2-1; D is unclear. Germline V lookup: CDR1 SGHRS, CDR2 YFSETQ. The ends were cut back, 2 bases at V and 8 bases at J, with 11 bases in the middle. CDR3 length: 13 residues. The CDR3 protein is CASSFGGVDEQFF. For the CDR3, the DNA is TGCGCCAGCAGCTTTGGTGGTGTGGATGAGCAGTTCTTC.

This clone came up once. J is TRBJ2-1 and V is TRBV7-2; 14 nucleotides line up with TRBD2. Germline lookup yields CDR1 SGHTA and CDR2 FQGNSA. The CDR3 totals 17 residues. V was pared by 5 bases and J by 5 bases, with 8 bases of the junction left unmatched. CDR3 loop: CASSNAPGLAGDNEQFF. The CDR3 DNA follows: TGTGCCAGCAGCAACGCCCCGGGACTAGCGGGAGACAATGAGCAGTTCTTC.

The sample holds many counts of this clone. The chain recombines TRBV6-5 with TRBJ2-7; 8 bases are a match to TRBD1. Germline V CDR1 and CDR2: MNHEY, SVGAGI. The CDR3 covers 14 residues. V lost 8 bases and J lost 7; bases outside the gene matches: 13. The CDR3 sequence is CASGPGTGVFEQYF. The CDR3 DNA follows: TGTGCCAGCGGACCCGGGACAGGAGTGTTTGAGCAGTACTTC.

The chain carries TRBV25-1 and TRBJ2-1; no definite D call. The CDR3 contains 13 residues. The V end lost 2 bases, the J end lost 5 bases, and 7 bases lay between the germline ends. Germline loops: CDR1 MGHDK, CDR2 SYGVNS. The CDR3: CASSESGNNEQFF. In DNA, the CDR3 is TGTGCCAGCAGTGAAAGTGGAAACAATGAGCAGTTCTTC.

J is TRBJ2-7 and V is TRBV11-2, with TRBD2 matching 12 bases. Germline V gene lookup returns CDR1 SGHAT and CDR2 FQNNGV. The V segment lost 5 bases and the J segment 3 bases; nucleotides outside the gene matches: 2. This CDR3 comprises 14 residues. The CDR3: CASSTLAGGYEQYF. CDR3 sequence (DNA): TGTGCCAGCAGCACACTAGCGGGAGGCTACGAGCAGTACTTC.